A single sample gave rise to the 4 T cell receptor beta chains below, sequenced in a study of blood T cell repertoires in COVID-19. Assay used: immunoSEQ multiplex PCR; TCRdb lists only in-frame clones, some missing. The sample has fewer than 80,000 clones; roughly 86% are singletons. Sequencing input: peripheral blood. The origin of the receptors is a woman aged 50 to 65 with active or convalescent COVID-19.

This rearrangement joins TRBV15 to TRBJ1-2; D possibly corresponds to TRBD1 (5 bases). This CDR3 has 14 amino acids. From germline, CDR1 is LNHNV and CDR2 YYDKDF (reference sequence). V shed 3 bases and J shed 4 bases, with 12 bases lying between them. DNA of the CDR3: TGTGCCACCAGCAGCGCGCGTGGGGCCTATGGCTACACCTTC. Translated: CATSSARGAYGYTF.

The rearrangement joins TRBV5-1 to TRBJ2-1; 7 nucleotides align to TRBD2. The CDR3 totals 16 residues. Trimming cost V 5 bases and J 1 base; bases outside gene matches: 9. CDR1 is SGHRS, CDR2 YFSETQ, per germline. CDR3 DNA: TGCGCCAGCAGGGCCCCGGACGGGAGGTCCTACAATGAGCAGTTCTTC. Its protein product is CASRAPDGRSYNEQFF.

The rearrangement uses TRBV7-2 and TRBJ2-7; TRBD1 matches at 7 bases. The CDR3 has 17 residues. The V segment lost 5 bases and the J segment 6 bases; nucleotides outside the gene matches: 19. Germline V gives CDR1 SGHTA, CDR2 FQGNSA. DNA of the CDR3: TGTGCCAGCAGCCGCTCAGACGGCATAGGGGGCCCCCCCGAGCAGTACTTC. Amino acids: CASSRSDGIGGPPEQYF. Full variable domain (remainder filled in from reference TRBV7-2 and TRBJ2-7): GAGVSQSPSNKVTEKGKDVELRCDPISGHTALYWYRQSLGQGLEFLIYFQGNSAPDKSGLPSDRFSAERTGGSVSTLTIQRTQQEDSAVYLCASSRSDGIGGPPEQYFGPGTRLTVT.

The chain employs TRBV5-8 and TRBJ1-2; 12 bases line up with TRBD1. Trimming cost V 0 bases and J 7 bases; bases outside gene matches: 7. Germline V gene sequence: CDR1 SGHTS, CDR2 YDEGEE. This CDR3 spans 16 amino acids. In nucleotides, the CDR3 is TGTGCCAGCAGCTTGGCTTTCGGGACAGGGGGCTCTGGCTACACCTTC. It is translated as CASSLAFGTGGSGYTF.